This is a list of T cell receptor beta chains from one sample in a study of identifying expanded T cells in peripheral blood. Measured with immunoSEQ multiplex PCR; TCRdb has only the in-frame clones, and not every one. Altogether 84,000 or so clones are present, over 75% being singletons, with the ten largest covering about 3%. What was sequenced was blood. All receptors derive from a person between 18 and 75 years old in good health. Each CDR3 is given with its conserved first and last residue. The D gene is left open where the match is weak. Where a row states a size, it is once, few, many or the class of an expanded clone; other rows omit it.

abundance: .; v_gene: TRBV27; d_gene: .; len: 13; j_gene: TRBJ2-2; CDR3aa: CASSLGGLGELFF; CDR3nt: TGTGCCAGCAGTTTAGGGGGTCTCGGGGAGCTGTTTTTT
abundance: once; v_gene: TRBV7-9; d_gene: TRBD1; len: 14; j_gene: TRBJ1-3; CDR3aa: CASSTGTGGNTIYF; CDR3nt: TGTGCCAGCAGCACCGGGACAGGTGGAAACACCATATATTTT
abundance: .; v_gene: TRBV11-2; d_gene: .; len: 15; j_gene: TRBJ1-5; CDR3aa: CASSLAGGMGQPQHF; CDR3nt: TGTGCCAGCAGCTTAGCTGGGGGCATGGGCCAGCCCCAGCATTTT
abundance: once; v_gene: TRBV11-2; d_gene: TRBD1; len: 15; j_gene: TRBJ2-3; CDR3aa: CASSRDRASTDTQYF; CDR3nt: TGTGCCAGCAGCCGTGACAGGGCTAGCACAGATACGCAGTATTTT
abundance: .; v_gene: TRBV19; d_gene: TRBD1; len: 16; j_gene: TRBJ2-5; CDR3aa: CASSIETGTGRETQYF; CDR3nt: TGTGCCAGTAGTATAGAAACCGGGACAGGGCGAGAGACCCAGTACTTC
abundance: .; v_gene: TRBV2; d_gene: .; len: 15; j_gene: TRBJ1-2; CDR3aa: CASSERREVRSGYTF; CDR3nt: TGTGCCAGCAGTGAGCGTAGAGAGGTCCGAAGCGGCTACACCTTC
abundance: .; v_gene: TRBV4-3; d_gene: TRBD1; len: 14; j_gene: TRBJ2-1; CDR3aa: CASSRQGSYNEQFF; CDR3nt: TGCGCCAGCAGCCGACAGGGATCCTACAATGAGCAGTTCTTC
abundance: .; v_gene: TRBV5-1; d_gene: .; len: 16; j_gene: TRBJ2-3; CDR3aa: CASSLVRGSVLNTQYF; CDR3nt: TGCGCCAGCAGCTTGGTTCGGGGCTCCGTTCTCAATACGCAGTATTTT
abundance: .; v_gene: TRBV9; d_gene: .; len: 14; j_gene: TRBJ1-1; CDR3aa: CASSVVRGTTEAFF; CDR3nt: TGTGCCAGCAGCGTAGTAAGGGGGACCACTGAAGCTTTCTTT
abundance: .; v_gene: TRBV25-1; d_gene: .; len: 12; j_gene: TRBJ2-5; CDR3aa: CASSEVRGAQYF; CDR3nt: TGTGCCAGCAGTGAGGTGCGTGGGGCCCAGTACTTC
abundance: .; v_gene: TRBV9; d_gene: TRBD1; len: 15; j_gene: TRBJ2-1; CDR3aa: CASSFQGAPYNEQFF; CDR3nt: TGTGCCAGCAGCTTCCAGGGGGCGCCCTACAATGAGCAGTTCTTC
abundance: .; v_gene: TRBV6-4; d_gene: .; len: 16; j_gene: TRBJ2-3; CDR3aa: CASSSARDIVSDTQYF; CDR3nt: TGTGCCAGCAGTTCAGCCCGGGACATTGTTTCAGATACGCAGTATTTT
abundance: once; v_gene: TRBV7-9; d_gene: .; len: 14; j_gene: TRBJ2-7; CDR3aa: CASSLARAAYEQYF; CDR3nt: TGTGCCAGCAGCTTAGCTAGAGCGGCCTACGAGCAGTACTTC
abundance: .; v_gene: TRBV4-3; d_gene: .; len: 15; j_gene: TRBJ2-7; CDR3aa: CASSQEYMPHYEQYF; CDR3nt: TGCGCCAGCAGCCAAGAATACATGCCTCACTACGAGCAGTACTTC
abundance: .; v_gene: TRBV2; d_gene: .; len: 12; j_gene: TRBJ1-2; CDR3aa: CASSEDPYGYTF; CDR3nt: TGTGCCAGCAGTGAGGACCCTTATGGCTACACCTTC
abundance: once; v_gene: TRBV6-6; d_gene: .; len: 14; j_gene: TRBJ1-1; CDR3aa: CASSSGQLNTEAFF; CDR3nt: TGTGCCAGCAGTTCCGGACAGCTGAACACTGAAGCTTTCTTT
abundance: .; v_gene: TRBV11-2; d_gene: TRBD1; len: 18; j_gene: TRBJ2-7; CDR3aa: CASSFPRQGAPRWYEQYF; CDR3nt: TGTGCCAGCAGCTTCCCACGCCAGGGGGCGCCCCGGTGGTACGAGCAGTACTTC
abundance: .; v_gene: TRBV5-1; d_gene: TRBD1; len: 16; j_gene: TRBJ2-2; CDR3aa: CASSVPRDRSSGELFF; CDR3nt: TGCGCCAGCAGCGTCCCCCGGGACAGGTCGTCCGGGGAGCTGTTTTTT